Sequencing of this TCR beta chain was carried out in a study of blood T cells in healthy people across ages. This CDR3 contains 13 residues. Germline loops: CDR1 DFQATT, CDR2 SNEGSKA (reference sequence). Trimming shortened V by 5 bases and J by 4 bases, and 12 bases separated the two germline ends. Combining a sample-barcoded 5' primer with a J-beta primer mix, a second PCR ran for roughly 7 to 11 cycles. The authors tagged each cDNA molecule using a template-switch adaptor with 12 random nucleotides. TCRdb called the 5' RACE reads again in MiXCR, with one record for every CDR3 protein. The data show 1,800,000 or so distinct CDR3 sequences, about two fifths seen once. Drawn from each donor were ten milliliters of peripheral blood.

This chain links TRBV20-1 with TRBJ2-1; D unresolved. The sequence was obtained from a human donor in good health. Sequenced material: blood. The CDR3 nucleotides read TGCAGTGCTCTGCCGCCTAATTACAATGAGCAGTTCTTC. Translation gives CSALPPNYNEQFF.